This passage covers 30 T cell receptor beta chains from one sample sequenced in a study of cytomegalovirus exposure and HLA in healthy donors. Primers: 60 Vbeta forward and 13 Jbeta reverse. Produced via immunoSEQ multiplex PCR; TCRdb's table is partial and in-frame only. This sample has roughly 120,000 clones, with about 63% found just once. Sequences were obtained from PBMCs. The receptors come from a man under 40 in good health and CMV-seropositive.

The genes are TRBV29-1 and TRBJ2-1, with 9 nucleotides matching TRBD2. V gave up 4 bases and J gave up 6 bases; unmatched junction bases: 4. This CDR3 region has 13 residues. Germline V gene sequence: CDR1 SQVTM, CDR2 ANQGSEA. For the CDR3, the DNA is TGCAGCGTTGGGGGACTAGCTGGCAATGAGCAGTTCTTC. This gives the protein CSVGGLAGNEQFF.

The rearrangement uses TRBV28 and TRBJ1-3, with a weak D call TRBD1 (6 bases). CDR3 length: 16 amino acids. Trimming stripped 1 base from V and 4 bases from J, with 14 bases between. CDR1 MDHEN and CDR2 SYDVKM come from the germline V gene. CDR3 coding DNA: TGTGCCAGCAGTTTATTCGGGGGGCCGAACGGAAACACCATATATTTT. Translation gives CASSLFGGPNGNTIYF.

This clone came up a few times. The chain combines TRBV6-5 with TRBJ1-2, with 7 bases matching TRBD1. The CDR3 extends over 13 amino acids. Germline CDR1 MNHEY, CDR2 SVGAGI. J gave up 4 bases and V 5 bases, and 4 bases lay outside the gene matches. The CDR3 nucleotides read TGTGCCAGCAGTGAGGGACAGCGCTATGGCTACACCTTC. Amino acids: CASSEGQRYGYTF.

This chain connects TRBV6-5 to TRBJ2-7, with D possibly TRBD2 on 6 matching bases. Germline-derived CDR1 and CDR2 are MNHEY and SVGAGI. Trimming left V 2 bases short and J 0 bases short, with 8 bases between. The CDR3 spans 14 residues. CDR3 region: CASSYGGISYEQYF. The DNA for the CDR3 is TGTGCCAGCAGTTACGGCGGGATCTCCTACGAGCAGTACTTC.

V gene TRBV5-1 combines with J gene TRBJ2-3; TRBD2 aligns across 8 bases. The CDR3 has 15 amino acids. The ends lost 4 bases at V and 5 bases at J; junction bases unmatched: 9. From germline, CDR1 is SGHRS and CDR2 YFSETQ. CDR3 DNA: TGCGCCAGCAGCGACCAAGCGGGAGTCGGAGATACGCAGTATTTT. It translates to CASSDQAGVGDTQYF.

The chain carries TRBV10-3 and TRBJ2-1, with D maybe TRBD2 (6 bases). Germline V gene data show CDR1 as ENHRY and CDR2 as SYGVKD. Trimming left V 8 bases short and J 4 bases short, with 12 bases between. This CDR3 has 13 residues. The CDR3 nucleotides read TGTGCCATCCACCGGGACTTATACAATGAGCAGTTCTTC. It translates to CAIHRDLYNEQFF.

The chain links TRBV27 to TRBJ1-1; the D is unclear. The CDR3 has 14 amino acids. Germline lookup yields CDR1 MNHEY and CDR2 SMNVEV (reference sequence). The V and J ends lost 5 bases and 0 bases respectively, with 10 bases between them. CDR3 loop: CASSRGRMNTEAFF. Here the CDR3 DNA reads TGTGCCAGCAGTCGAGGGCGGATGAACACTGAAGCTTTCTTT.

The chain uses TRBV19 and TRBJ2-7; D not resolved. The CDR3 loop spans 15 amino acids. Trimming shortened V by 5 bases and J by 5 bases, and 19 bases separated the two germline ends. In germline, CDR1 is LNHDA, CDR2 SQIVND (reference sequence). The DNA for the CDR3 is TGTGCCAGTAGTCCTTATCAGGTAGGCCCCCACGAGCAGTACTTC. This encodes CASSPYQVGPHEQYF.

The rearrangement joins TRBV7-3 to TRBJ2-2; D might be TRBD1 (6 bases). V was pared by 1 base and J by 4 bases, with 7 bases between. The CDR3 spans 14 residues. Germline V gene data show CDR1 as SGHTA and CDR2 as FQGTGA. The CDR3: CASSLRGRTGELFF. The CDR3 DNA sequence: TGTGCCAGCAGCTTAAGGGGGCGCACCGGGGAGCTGTTTTTT. Supplemented by reference TRBV7-3 and TRBJ2-2, the full variable domain reads GAGVSQTPSNKVTEKGKYVELRCDPISGHTALYWYRQSLGQGPEFLIYFQGTGAADDSGLPNDRFFAVRPEGSVSTLKIQRTERGDSAVYLCASSLRGRTGELFFGEGSRLTVL.

This clone was seen only a few times. This sequence joins TRBV27 and TRBJ2-7; tentative D call: TRBD2 (6 bases). The CDR3 spans 14 residues. Germline CDR1 is MNHEY and CDR2 is SMNVEV (reference sequence). V lost 5 bases, J lost 3 bases, and 14 bases lay in between. CDR3 protein: CASSRFRESYEQYF. In DNA, the CDR3 is TGTGCCAGCAGTCGGTTTCGGGAGAGCTACGAGCAGTACTTC.

J is TRBJ2-3 and V is TRBV5-8, with D possibly TRBD2 on 6 matching bases. This CDR3 is built from 13 residues. Germline V gene lookup returns CDR1 SGHTS and CDR2 YDEGEE. Between the trimmed V and J ends, which lost 9 bases and 1 base, there was a span of 12 bases. The CDR3 bases are TGTGCCACCCGGGCTAGCGGCACAGATACGCAGTATTTT. It encodes CATRASGTDTQYF.

The chain recombines TRBV5-1 with TRBJ2-6; D possibly corresponds to TRBD1 (5 bases). With 7 bases removed from V and 0 bases from J, the gap between germline ends came to 11 bases. Germline V lookup: CDR1 SGHRS, CDR2 YFSETQ. This CDR3 region has 15 residues. The CDR3: CASGAYFSGANVLTF. CDR3 sequence (DNA): TGCGCCAGCGGGGCATATTTCTCTGGGGCCAACGTCCTGACTTTC.

The gene calls are TRBV9 and TRBJ2-3; TRBD2 matches 7 bases. V shed 5 bases, J shed 0 bases, and the junction held 9 bases outside the gene matches. CDR1 and CDR2 (germline): SGDLS, YYNGEE. The CDR3 covers 16 residues. DNA for the CDR3: TGTGCCAGCAGTTTAATATCACTAGCGAGCACAGATACGCAGTATTTT. Amino acids: CASSLISLASTDTQYF.

This chain connects TRBV2 to TRBJ1-1; D call uncertain. Germline V gene lookup returns CDR1 SNHLY and CDR2 FYNNEI. Trimming removed 8 bases from V and 3 bases from J, with 13 bases in between. The CDR3 contains 13 residues. The CDR3 protein is CASYAGGYTEAFF. The DNA for the CDR3 is TGTGCCAGCTACGCCGGAGGATACACTGAAGCTTTCTTT. Using reference TRBV2 and TRBJ1-1 for the parts outside the CDR3, the full variable domain is EPEVTQTPSHQVTQMGQEVILRCVPISNHLYFYWYRQILGQKVEFLVSFYNNEISEKSEIFDDQFSVERPDGSNFTLKIRSTKLEDSAMYFCASYAGGYTEAFFGQGTRLTVV.

The rearrangement links TRBV14 to TRBJ2-3; 8 nucleotides match TRBD2. The CDR3 totals 14 residues. The germline gives CDR1 SGHDN, CDR2 FVKESK. V lost 7 bases to trimming and J lost 3 bases; unmatched junction nucleotides: 6. In DNA form, the CDR3 reads TGTGCCAGCAATAGCGGGATGGGTACAGATACGCAGTATTTT. This translates into CASNSGMGTDTQYF.

This chain links TRBV7-9 with TRBJ2-7; D is uncertain. Deletions cut 5 bases from V and 2 bases from J, with 7 bases between. The germline V gene encodes CDR1 SEHNR and CDR2 FQNEAQ (reference sequence). This CDR3 is 12 amino acids long. DNA of the CDR3: TGTGCCAGCAGCCCAGACACCTACGAGCAGTACTTC. This codes for CASSPDTYEQYF.

The chain couples TRBV6-1 to TRBJ2-7, with 7 bases that match TRBD2. Germline loops: CDR1 MNHNS, CDR2 SASEGT. The CDR3 is 14 amino acids. V gave up 3 bases and J gave up 6 bases; unmatched junction bases: 8. In DNA, the CDR3 is TGTGCCAGCAGTGAGTTGGTCGGGAGGTTCGAGCAGTACTTC. This sequence encodes CASSELVGRFEQYF.

This clone showed up just a few times. This rearrangement joins TRBV9 to TRBJ2-1, with TRBD2 matching 7 bases. Germline V gene sequence: CDR1 SGDLS, CDR2 YYNGEE. The ends lost 2 bases at V and 3 bases at J; junction bases unmatched: 11. This CDR3 region has 17 residues. In DNA form, the CDR3 reads TGTGCCAGCAGCGTCCACCTGGGCGGGAGTTACTACAATGAGCAGTTCTTC. Its protein product is CASSVHLGGSYYNEQFF. The complete variable domain, with remaining parts taken from reference TRBV9 and TRBJ2-1, reads DSGVTQTPKHLITATGQRVTLRCSPRSGDLSVYWYQQSLDQGLQFLIQYYNGEERAKGNILERFSAQQFPDLHSELNLSSLELGDSALYFCASSVHLGGSYYNEQFFGPGTRLTVL.

The chain uses TRBV28 and TRBJ2-7; 8 bases align to TRBD2. Germline values: CDR1 MDHEN, CDR2 SYDVKM. This CDR3 region has 13 residues. V shed 6 bases, J shed 5 bases, and the junction held 6 bases outside the gene matches. CDR3 amino acids: CASSLGGEHEQYF. The CDR3 DNA sequence: TGTGCCAGCAGCCTCGGGGGGGAACACGAGCAGTACTTC.

The chain combines TRBV5-1 with TRBJ1-1, with 9 bases aligning to TRBD1. The germline gives CDR1 SGHRS, CDR2 YFSETQ. The CDR3 is made up of 14 amino acids. The trim removed 4 bases at V and 1 base at J, leaving 2 bases unmatched. DNA for the CDR3: TGCGCCAGCAGCGCGGACAGGGGGAACACTGAAGCTTTCTTT. It yields the protein CASSADRGNTEAFF.

The chain carries TRBV18 and TRBJ1-2, with unresolved D. CDR3 size: 15 residues. The V end lost 0 bases, the J end lost 3 bases, and 11 bases lay between the germline ends. CDR1 and CDR2 (germline): KGHSH, LQKENI. The CDR3 spells CASSPPIGSDYGYTF. CDR3 DNA sequence: TGTGCCAGCTCACCACCGATCGGGTCAGACTATGGCTACACCTTC.

The chain has TRBV7-2 and TRBJ2-7, with a possible D match to TRBD2 (7 bases). The germline V and J ends were trimmed by 7 bases and 4 bases, with 17 bases remaining between them. The germline V gene encodes CDR1 SGHTA and CDR2 FQGNSA. The CDR3 is 14 amino acids. In DNA, the CDR3 is TGTGCCAGCACCCAGGGGCGGGGGAGGTACGAGCAGTACTTC. Residues: CASTQGRGRYEQYF.

The gene calls are TRBV10-3 and TRBJ2-1, with D tentatively TRBD2 (5 bases). Trimming stripped 11 bases from V and 0 bases from J, with 8 bases between. Germline V gene lookup returns CDR1 ENHRY and CDR2 SYGVKD. The CDR3 contains 12 residues. DNA for the CDR3: TGTGCCCATGGGAGCTCCTACAATGAGCAGTTCTTC. Translation gives CAHGSSYNEQFF.

This chain connects TRBV6-5 to TRBJ2-4, with 7 bases matching TRBD1. Per the germline V gene, CDR1 is MNHEY and CDR2 is SVGAGI. Germline trimming cut 5 bases from V and 4 bases from J; bases unmatched to any gene: 5. The CDR3 runs 14 residues. The CDR3 region has the DNA TGTGCCAGCAGTAACCGACAGGGAAAAAACATTCAGTACTTC. Protein: CASSNRQGKNIQYF.

The sample holds a few counts of this clone. The V gene is TRBV9, the J gene TRBJ1-5; possible D gene TRBD1, 5 bases. Germline V gene sequence: CDR1 SGDLS, CDR2 YYNGEE. The V gene lost 4 bases and the J gene lost 7 bases, with 12 bases spanning the gap. This CDR3 comprises 13 residues. The DNA of the CDR3 is TGTGCCAGCAGCAAGGGGCTAGGGCAGCCCCAGCATTTT. As protein: CASSKGLGQPQHF.

The CDR3 protein is CASSHRDRMMVDIQYF. The CDR3 nucleotides are TGCGCCAGCAGCCACCGGGACAGGATGATGGTGGACATTCAGTACTTC. The J gene is TRBJ2-4, the V gene TRBV4-1, with 8 bases identical to TRBD1. The CDR3 contains 16 residues. The V segment lost 3 bases and the J segment 8 bases; nucleotides outside the gene matches: 12. The germline V gene has CDR1 MGHRA and CDR2 YSYEKL.

This clone has more than one count but fewer than ten. The V call is TRBV5-1, the J call TRBJ1-4, with 11 bases that match TRBD1. This CDR3 spans 16 amino acids. V shed 0 bases and J 5 bases; nucleotides not matched to a gene: 3. From germline, CDR1 is SGHRS and CDR2 YFSETQ. CDR3 loop: CASSLGTGGGNEKLFF. The DNA of the CDR3 is TGCGCCAGCAGCTTGGGGACAGGGGGCGGCAATGAAAAACTGTTTTTT.

The V call is TRBV5-1, the J call TRBJ2-1; perhaps TRBD1 as D (6 bases). CDR3 length: 15 amino acids. Germline V lookup: CDR1 SGHRS, CDR2 YFSETQ. The V end was cut by 4 bases, the J end by 10 bases, with 21 bases between. The CDR3, as DNA: TGCGCCAGCAGCCCCAACAGGGAAATTTCAAACGAGCAGTTCTTC. This translates into CASSPNREISNEQFF.

The chain is built from TRBV18 and TRBJ1-3; D unresolved. CDR1 is KGHSH and CDR2 is LQKENI in the germline V gene. The germline V and J ends were trimmed by 2 bases and 4 bases, with 6 bases remaining between them. The CDR3 runs to 13 residues. The CDR3 DNA reads TGTGCCAGCTCACCATTACAGGGAAACACCATATATTTT. It translates to CASSPLQGNTIYF.

The chain couples TRBV2 to TRBJ1-4; 9 nucleotides line up with TRBD1. The germline V gene has CDR1 SNHLY and CDR2 FYNNEI. This CDR3 is built from 13 residues. V was pared by 9 bases and J by 7 bases, with 6 bases of the junction left unmatched. In nucleotides, the CDR3 is TGTGCCAGGAGGGGACAGGGCGCTGAAAAACTGTTTTTT. This sequence encodes CARRGQGAEKLFF.